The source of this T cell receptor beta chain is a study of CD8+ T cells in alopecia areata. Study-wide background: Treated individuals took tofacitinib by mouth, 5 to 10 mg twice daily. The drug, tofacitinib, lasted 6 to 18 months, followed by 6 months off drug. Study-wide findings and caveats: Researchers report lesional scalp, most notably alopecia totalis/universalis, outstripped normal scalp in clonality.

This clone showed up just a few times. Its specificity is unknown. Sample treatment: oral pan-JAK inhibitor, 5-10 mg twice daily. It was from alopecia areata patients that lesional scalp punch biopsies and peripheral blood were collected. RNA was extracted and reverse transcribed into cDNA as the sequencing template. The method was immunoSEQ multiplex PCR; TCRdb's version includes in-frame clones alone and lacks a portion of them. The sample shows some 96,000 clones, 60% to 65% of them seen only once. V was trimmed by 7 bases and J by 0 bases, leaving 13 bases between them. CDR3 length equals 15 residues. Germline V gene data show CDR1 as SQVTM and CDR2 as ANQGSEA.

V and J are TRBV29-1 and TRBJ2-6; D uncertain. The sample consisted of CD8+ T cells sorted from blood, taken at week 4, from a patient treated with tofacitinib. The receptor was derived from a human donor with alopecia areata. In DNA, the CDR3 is TGCAGCGCAGCAATAACAGCCTCTGGGGCCAACGTCCTGACTTTC. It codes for CSAAITASGANVLTF.